Presented here are 6 T cell receptor beta chains from one specimen sequenced in a study of monozygotic twins with inflammatory bowel disease. TCRdb reprocessed the 5' RACE reads, keeping one entry per CDR3 protein, no DNA. The specimen's table records hundreds of thousands of distinct CDR3 sequences. Source material: blood. These receptors were collected from a human donor with ulcerative colitis or Crohn's disease, or a healthy co-twin of an affected twin (not recorded which).

The chain uses TRBV10-3 and TRBJ2-7; as DNA is missing, the TRBD2 call by TCRdb cannot be tested. Germline V gene lookup returns CDR1 ENHRY and CDR2 SYGVKD. This CDR3 is built from 17 residues. CDR3: CAISESSGGLAPYEQYF.

This chain links TRBV12-3 or TRBV12-4 with TRBJ2-1; there is no DNA to check the TCRdb D call of TRBD2. The CDR3 is made up of 17 amino acids. CDR3 residues: CASSLVRLAGGSNEQFF.

The CDR3 here is CASSLDHGTGKGYTF. V gene TRBV7-9 combines with J gene TRBJ1-2; TCRdb's D gene call, TRBD1, goes unchecked for lack of DNA. Per the germline V gene, CDR1 is SEHNR and CDR2 is FQNEAQ (reference sequence). The CDR3 loop spans 15 amino acids.

The chain joins TRBV12-3 or TRBV12-4 to TRBJ1-4. The CDR3 loop spans 13 amino acids. CDR3 in amino acids: CASRNSANEKLFF.

This chain joins TRBV11-2 and TRBJ2-1; TCRdb designates TRBD2, a call that cannot be tested without DNA. CDR3 length: 17 residues. In germline, CDR1 is SGHAT, CDR2 FQNNGV. The CDR3 spells CASSLGGGRSNFLEQFF.

CDR3 in amino acids: CASRSGGVMQSSYNPPLHF. The chain joins TRBV5-1 to TRBJ1-6. This CDR3 contains 19 residues. CDR1 SGHRS and CDR2 YFSETQ come from the germline V gene.